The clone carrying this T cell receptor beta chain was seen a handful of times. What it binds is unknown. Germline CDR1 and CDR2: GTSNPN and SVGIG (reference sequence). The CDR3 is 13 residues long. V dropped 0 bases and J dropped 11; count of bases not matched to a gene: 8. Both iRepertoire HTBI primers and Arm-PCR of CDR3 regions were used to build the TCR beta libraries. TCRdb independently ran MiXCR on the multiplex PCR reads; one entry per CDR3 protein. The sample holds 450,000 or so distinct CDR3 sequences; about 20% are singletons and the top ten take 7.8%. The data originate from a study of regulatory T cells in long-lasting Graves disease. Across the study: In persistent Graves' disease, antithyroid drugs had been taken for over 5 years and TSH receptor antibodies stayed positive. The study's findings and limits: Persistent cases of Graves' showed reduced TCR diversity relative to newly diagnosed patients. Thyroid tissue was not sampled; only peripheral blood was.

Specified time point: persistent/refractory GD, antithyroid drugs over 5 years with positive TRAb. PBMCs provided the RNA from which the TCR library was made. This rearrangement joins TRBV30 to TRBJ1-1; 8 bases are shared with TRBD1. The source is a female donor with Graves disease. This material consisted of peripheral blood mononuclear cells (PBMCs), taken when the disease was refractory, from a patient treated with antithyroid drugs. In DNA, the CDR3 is TGTGCCTGGAGTGTACTGCAGGGGGCGGGTGCTTTCTTT. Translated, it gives CAWSVLQGAGAFF.